This T cell receptor (beta chain) was captured by sequencing in a study of blood T cell repertoires in COVID-19. Overall study context: Acute and convalescent COVID-19 samples came from the United States, Italy and Spain. The analysed material was cDNA or gDNA that came from T cells, B-cell-depleted T cells, or PBMCs.

Germline CDR1 LNHDA, CDR2 SQIVND (reference sequence). The CDR3 runs to 16 residues. Unmatched junction bases numbered 8, after V lost 5 bases and J lost 0 bases. Libraries were prepared by immunoSEQ multiplex PCR; TCRdb keeps only in-frame clonotypes and omits some of them. Of some 230,000 clones listed, about four fifths were seen once; the top ten hold about 2.9%. The specimen was peripheral blood. The sequence was obtained from a woman aged 25 to 39 who had recovered from COVID-19. V and J are TRBV19 and TRBJ1-2; TRBD1 matches at 8 bases. DNA of the CDR3: TGTGCCAGTAGTTCGAGGACAGGGACGACTAACTATGGCTACACCTTC. This gives the protein CASSSRTGTTNYGYTF.